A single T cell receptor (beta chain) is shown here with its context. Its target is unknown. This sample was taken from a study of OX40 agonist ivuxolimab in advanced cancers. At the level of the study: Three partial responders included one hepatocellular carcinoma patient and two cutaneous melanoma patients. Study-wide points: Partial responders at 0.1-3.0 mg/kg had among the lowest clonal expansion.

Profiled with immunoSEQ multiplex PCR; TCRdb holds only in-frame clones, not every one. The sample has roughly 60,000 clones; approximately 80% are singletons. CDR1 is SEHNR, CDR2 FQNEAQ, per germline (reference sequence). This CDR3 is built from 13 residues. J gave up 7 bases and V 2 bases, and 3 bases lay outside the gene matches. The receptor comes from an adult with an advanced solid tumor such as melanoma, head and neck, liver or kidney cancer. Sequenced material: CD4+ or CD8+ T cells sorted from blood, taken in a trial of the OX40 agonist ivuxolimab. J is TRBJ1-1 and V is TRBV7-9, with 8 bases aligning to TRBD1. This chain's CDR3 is CASSLTGGIEAFF. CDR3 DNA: TGTGCCAGCAGCTTAACAGGGGGTATTGAAGCTTTCTTT.